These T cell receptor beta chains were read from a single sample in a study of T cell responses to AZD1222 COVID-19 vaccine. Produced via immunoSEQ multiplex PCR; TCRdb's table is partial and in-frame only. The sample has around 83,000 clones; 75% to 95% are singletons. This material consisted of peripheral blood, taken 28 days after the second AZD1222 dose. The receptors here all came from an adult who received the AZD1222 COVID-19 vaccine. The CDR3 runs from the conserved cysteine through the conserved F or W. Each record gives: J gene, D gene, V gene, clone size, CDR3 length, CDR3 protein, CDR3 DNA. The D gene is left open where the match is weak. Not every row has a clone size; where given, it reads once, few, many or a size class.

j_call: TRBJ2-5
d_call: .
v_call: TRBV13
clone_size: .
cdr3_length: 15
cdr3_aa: CASSLDTRGGETQYF
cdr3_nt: TGTGCCAGCAGCTTAGACACCCGAGGGGGGGAGACCCAGTACTTC

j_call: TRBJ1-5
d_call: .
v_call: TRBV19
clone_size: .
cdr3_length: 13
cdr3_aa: CASWNREGQPQHF
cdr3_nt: TGTGCCAGTTGGAACAGGGAGGGTCAGCCCCAGCATTTT

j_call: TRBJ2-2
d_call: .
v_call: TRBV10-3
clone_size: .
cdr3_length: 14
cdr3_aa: CAISPIDLGGELFF
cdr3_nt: TGTGCCATCAGTCCGATCGACCTTGGCGGGGAGCTGTTTTTT

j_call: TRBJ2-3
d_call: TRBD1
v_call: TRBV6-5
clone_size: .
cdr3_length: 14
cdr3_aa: CASRPGTGLDTQYF
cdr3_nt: TGTGCCAGCAGACCCGGGACAGGGTTGGATACGCAGTATTTT

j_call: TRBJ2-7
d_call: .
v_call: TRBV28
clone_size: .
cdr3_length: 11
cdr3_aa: CASSQQYEQYF
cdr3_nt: TGTGCCAGCAGTCAGCAGTACGAGCAGTACTTC

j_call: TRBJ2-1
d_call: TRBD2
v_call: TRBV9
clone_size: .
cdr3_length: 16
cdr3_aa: CASSVSGGASYNEQFF
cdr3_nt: TGTGCCAGCAGCGTTAGCGGGGGGGCCTCCTACAATGAGCAGTTCTTC

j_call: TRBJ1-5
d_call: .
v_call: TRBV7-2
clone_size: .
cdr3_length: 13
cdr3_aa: CASSASTNQPQHF
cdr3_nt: TGTGCCAGCAGCGCCTCTACTAATCAGCCCCAGCATTTT

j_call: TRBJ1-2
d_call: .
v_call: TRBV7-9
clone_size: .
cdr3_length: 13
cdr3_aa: CASSKGQTPGYTF
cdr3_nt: TGTGCCAGCAGTAAAGGACAGACTCCTGGCTACACCTTC

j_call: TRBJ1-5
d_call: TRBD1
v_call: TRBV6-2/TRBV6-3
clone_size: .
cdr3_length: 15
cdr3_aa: CASSPAGQGHQPQHF
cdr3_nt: TGTGCCAGCAGTCCCGCGGGACAGGGCCATCAGCCCCAGCATTTT

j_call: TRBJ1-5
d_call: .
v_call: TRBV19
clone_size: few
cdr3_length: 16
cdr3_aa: CASSIAGTGQNQPQHF
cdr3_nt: TGTGCCAGTAGTATAGCCGGGACCGGGCAGAATCAGCCCCAGCATTTT

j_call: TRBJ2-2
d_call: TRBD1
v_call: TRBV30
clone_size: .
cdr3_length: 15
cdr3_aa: CAWTTQGANTGELFF
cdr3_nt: TGTGCCTGGACTACACAGGGGGCGAACACCGGGGAGCTGTTTTTT

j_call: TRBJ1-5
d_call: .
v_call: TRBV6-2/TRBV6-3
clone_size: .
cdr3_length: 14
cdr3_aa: CASSYSLSNQPQHF
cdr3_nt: TGTGCCAGCAGTTATAGTCTAAGCAATCAGCCCCAGCATTTT

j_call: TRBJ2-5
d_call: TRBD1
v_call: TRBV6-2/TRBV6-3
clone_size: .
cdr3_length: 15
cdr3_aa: CASSPPTGGRETQYF
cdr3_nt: TGTGCCAGCAGCCCCCCGACAGGGGGCCGGGAGACCCAGTACTTC

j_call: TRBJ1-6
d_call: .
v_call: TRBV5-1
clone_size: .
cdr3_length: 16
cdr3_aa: CASSLEAGLDNSPLHF
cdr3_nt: TGCGCCAGCAGCTTGGAGGCGGGGCTCGATAATTCACCCCTCCACTTT

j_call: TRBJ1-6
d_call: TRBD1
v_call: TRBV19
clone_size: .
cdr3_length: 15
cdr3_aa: CASSIDNRGNSPLHF
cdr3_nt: TGTGCCAGTAGTATAGATAACAGGGGAAATTCACCCCTCCACTTT

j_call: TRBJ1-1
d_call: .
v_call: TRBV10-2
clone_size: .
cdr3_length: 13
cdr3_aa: CASSLQGVTEAFF
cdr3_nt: TGCGCCAGCAGTCTACAGGGCGTTACTGAAGCTTTCTTT

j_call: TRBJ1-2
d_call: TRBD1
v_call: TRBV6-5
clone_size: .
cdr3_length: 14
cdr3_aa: CASRGDRAHYGYTF
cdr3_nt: TGTGCCAGCAGGGGGGACAGGGCGCACTATGGCTACACCTTC

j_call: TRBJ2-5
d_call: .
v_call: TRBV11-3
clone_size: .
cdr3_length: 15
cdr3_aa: CASSLDGTHGETQYF
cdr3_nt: TGTGCCAGCAGCTTAGACGGCACGCACGGAGAGACCCAGTACTTC

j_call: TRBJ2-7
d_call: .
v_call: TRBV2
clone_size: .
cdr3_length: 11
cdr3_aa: CASSVLTEQYF
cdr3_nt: TGTGCCAGCAGTGTTTTGACCGAGCAGTACTTC

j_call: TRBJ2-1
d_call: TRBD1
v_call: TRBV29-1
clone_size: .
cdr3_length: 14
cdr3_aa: CSAHSDRVDNEQFF
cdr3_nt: TGCAGCGCCCACTCGGACAGGGTCGACAATGAGCAGTTCTTC

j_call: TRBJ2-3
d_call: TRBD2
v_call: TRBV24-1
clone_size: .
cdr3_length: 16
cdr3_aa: CATSDFRLSGGDTQYF
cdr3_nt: TGTGCCACCAGTGATTTCAGGCTTAGCGGGGGAGATACGCAGTATTTT

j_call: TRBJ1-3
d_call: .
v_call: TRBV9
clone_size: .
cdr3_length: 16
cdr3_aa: CASSVEYQGYGNTIYF
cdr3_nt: TGTGCCAGCAGCGTAGAATACCAAGGCTACGGAAACACCATATATTTT

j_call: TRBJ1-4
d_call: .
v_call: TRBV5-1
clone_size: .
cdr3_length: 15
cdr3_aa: CASSLRTATNEKLFF
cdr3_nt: TGCGCCAGCAGCTTGCGGACTGCAACTAATGAAAAACTGTTTTTT

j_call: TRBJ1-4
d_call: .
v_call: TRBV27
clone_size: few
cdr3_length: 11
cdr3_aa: CASSSNEKLFF
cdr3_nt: TGTGCCAGCAGTTCAAATGAAAAACTGTTTTTT

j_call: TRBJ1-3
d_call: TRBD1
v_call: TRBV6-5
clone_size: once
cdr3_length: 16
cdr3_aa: CASSSGGRISGNTIYF
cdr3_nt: TGTGCCAGCAGTTCAGGGGGCCGAATCTCTGGAAACACCATATATTTT

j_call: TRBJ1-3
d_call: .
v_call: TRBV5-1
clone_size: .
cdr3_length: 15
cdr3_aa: CASSSDASSGNTIYF
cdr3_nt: TGCGCCAGCAGCTCGGACGCCAGCTCTGGAAACACCATATATTTT

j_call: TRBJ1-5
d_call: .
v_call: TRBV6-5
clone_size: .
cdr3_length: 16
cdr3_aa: CASSYERGLVNQPQHF
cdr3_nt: TGTGCCAGCAGTTACGAGCGGGGGCTAGTGAATCAGCCCCAGCATTTT

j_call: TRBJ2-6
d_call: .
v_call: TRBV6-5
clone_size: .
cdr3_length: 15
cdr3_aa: CASSLELSGANVLTF
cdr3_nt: TGTGCCAGCAGTCTCGAGCTTTCTGGGGCCAACGTCCTGACTTTC

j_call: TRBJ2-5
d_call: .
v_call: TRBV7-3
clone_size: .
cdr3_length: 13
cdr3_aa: CASSRTVQETQYF
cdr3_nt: TGTGCCAGCAGCAGGACAGTTCAAGAGACCCAGTACTTC

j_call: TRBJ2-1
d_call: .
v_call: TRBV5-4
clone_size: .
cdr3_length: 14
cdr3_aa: CASSKLYSYNEQFF
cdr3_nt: TGTGCCAGCAGCAAGTTATACTCCTACAATGAGCAGTTCTTC

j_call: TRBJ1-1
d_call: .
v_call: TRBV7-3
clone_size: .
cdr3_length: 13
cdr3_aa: CASSLEGHTEAFF
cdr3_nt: TGTGCCAGCAGCTTAGAGGGGCACACTGAAGCTTTCTTT

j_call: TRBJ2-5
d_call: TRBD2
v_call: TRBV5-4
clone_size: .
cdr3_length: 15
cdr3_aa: CASSLIGGVGETQYF
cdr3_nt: TGTGCCAGCAGCTTGATTGGGGGGGTTGGGGAGACCCAGTACTTC

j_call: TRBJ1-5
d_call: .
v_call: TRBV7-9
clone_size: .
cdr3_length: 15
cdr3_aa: CASSWVGLHNQPQHF
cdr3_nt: TGTGCCAGCAGCTGGGTTGGGCTCCACAATCAGCCCCAGCATTTT

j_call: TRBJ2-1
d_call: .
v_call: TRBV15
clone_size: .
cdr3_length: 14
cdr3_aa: CATSSPRNQAEQFF
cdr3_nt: TGTGCCACCAGCAGCCCGAGGAACCAGGCTGAGCAGTTCTTC

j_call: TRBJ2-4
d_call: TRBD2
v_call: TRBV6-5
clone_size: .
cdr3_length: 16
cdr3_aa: CASSYSFTTSGGIQYF
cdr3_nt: TGTGCCAGCAGTTACTCATTCACAACTAGCGGGGGAATTCAGTACTTC